Below, 10 T cell receptor beta chains from the same sample are listed, as sequenced in a study of blood T cells in healthy people across ages. Alongside a J-beta primer mix, a sample-barcoded 5' primer served in a second PCR lasting about 7 to 12 cycles. TCRdb passed the 5' RACE reads through MiXCR, listing each CDR3 protein once. The sample records 1 million or so distinct CDR3 sequences, less than 25% being singletons. Separately, the same data were catalogued under a study of T cells of mothers and their children.

The source material was blood. These receptors all stem from a girl aged 2-10 years in good health.

This clonotype was seen a few times. The J gene is TRBJ2-5, the V gene TRBV9; D is perhaps TRBD1 or TRBD2 (5 bases each). The CDR3 extends over 16 amino acids. Germline CDR1 SGDLS, CDR2 YYNGEE. Trimming left V 0 bases short and J 5 bases short, with 17 bases between. For the CDR3, the DNA is TGTGCCAGCAGCGTAGGGGAGCGAACATGGGGGGAGACCCAGTACTTC. Translating it yields CASSVGERTWGETQYF.

This clonotype came up many times. The V call is TRBV7-2, the J call TRBJ2-5; D gene uncertain. Germline CDR1 and CDR2: SGHTA and FQGNSA. CDR3 length: 13 residues. The germline V and J ends were trimmed by 3 bases and 3 bases, with 8 bases remaining between them. The CDR3 region is CASSLVREETQYF. The DNA of the CDR3 is TGTGCCAGCAGCTTGGTTCGAGAAGAGACCCAGTACTTC.

Only a few counts were recorded for this clonotype. The chain is built from TRBV4-3 and TRBJ1-6; D gene uncertain. Germline lookup yields CDR1 LGHNA and CDR2 YSLEER. The CDR3 covers 14 residues. Between the trimmed V and J ends, which lost 1 base and 3 bases, there was a span of 4 bases. The CDR3 bases are TGCGCCAGCAGCCAAGTTGACTATAATTCACCCCTCCACTTT. It encodes CASSQVDYNSPLHF.

The sample holds one count of this clonotype. V and J are TRBV20-1 and TRBJ2-7; 8 nucleotides agree with TRBD2. The trim removed 5 bases at V and 5 bases at J, leaving 11 bases unmatched. The CDR3 runs to 14 residues. Germline V gene lookup returns CDR1 DFQATT and CDR2 SNEGSKA (reference sequence). Here the CDR3 DNA reads TGCAGTGCTCCCAAAACAAGCGGGGGCAACGAGCAGTACTTC. Protein product: CSAPKTSGGNEQYF.

This clonotype was counted only a few times. V is TRBV7-9 and J is TRBJ2-5; 7 nucleotides line up with TRBD1. The J call could be wrong; TRBJ2-7 is a better fit for the DNA end. This CDR3 is built from 14 residues. CDR1 is SEHNR and CDR2 is FQNEAQ in the germline V gene (reference sequence). CDR3 sequence reads: CASSSRGPSYEQYF. For the CDR3, the DNA is TGTGCCAGCAGCTCAAGGGGGCCTTCCTACGAGCAGTACTTC.

This rearrangement joins TRBV4-1 to TRBJ2-3; 7 bases fit TRBD1. Germline CDR1 is MGHRA and CDR2 is YSYEKL. After removal of 4 bases from V and 3 bases from J, the junction contained 13 bases not matched to a gene. The CDR3 runs 17 residues. The CDR3 bases are TGCGCCAGCAGCCCCCCCCTCAGGGGGAAGGTGACAGATACGCAGTATTTT. It translates to CASSPPLRGKVTDTQYF.

This clonotype was observed a handful of times. The gene calls are TRBV5-6 and TRBJ2-3, with D unclear. V was clipped by 0 bases and J by 5 bases, with 13 bases between them. CDR3 length: 15 amino acids. Germline V CDR1 and CDR2: SGHDT, YYEEEE. The CDR3 loop is CASSLVNHRQDTQYF. Written as DNA, the CDR3 is TGTGCCAGCAGCTTGGTTAACCATCGACAAGATACGCAGTATTTT.

This clonotype has more than one count but fewer than ten. This chain uses TRBV28 with TRBJ2-3; 16 nucleotides match TRBD2. There are 20 residues in the CDR3. Germline V CDR1 and CDR2: MDHEN, SYDVKM. V was pared by 4 bases and J by 2 bases, with 12 bases of the junction left unmatched. The CDR3 DNA reads as TGTGCCAGCAGTTCCTCCCTGGGACTAGCGGGGGGGCGAAACACAGATACGCAGTATTTT. Amino acid sequence: CASSSSLGLAGGRNTDTQYF.

This clonotype was seen only a few times. The CDR3 DNA sequence: TGTGCCAGCAGTGGCTTAATAGCCAAAAACATTCAGTACTTC. Its translation is CASSGLIAKNIQYF. The V call is TRBV28, the J call TRBJ2-4; D not resolved. V dropped 5 bases and J dropped 0 bases, with 8 bases sitting between them. Germline assignment: CDR1 MDHEN and CDR2 SYDVKM. This CDR3 has 14 amino acids.

This clonotype was recorded only once. V gene TRBV5-1 combines with J gene TRBJ2-5; 7 bases map to TRBD2. J was trimmed by 4 bases and V by 0 bases; bases with no gene match: 15. The CDR3 runs 18 residues. Looked up from germline, CDR1 is SGHRS and CDR2 is YFSETQ. The CDR3 bases are TGCGCCAGCAGCTTGGGTCCTTCAGACCGGGGGGTTGTAGAGACCCAGTACTTC. It specifies CASSLGPSDRGVVETQYF.